The 8 T cell receptor beta chains in this list originate from one sample, sequenced in a study of blood T cell repertoires in COVID-19. Profiled with immunoSEQ multiplex PCR; TCRdb holds only in-frame clones, not every one. This table holds under 150,000 clones, 88% found once. Sequencing input: peripheral blood. Every receptor here comes from a human donor in a cohort sampled during active COVID-19.

The rearrangement joins TRBV28 to TRBJ1-6; D is perhaps TRBD1 (5 bases). The CDR3 length is 14 residues. Germline V gene lookup returns CDR1 MDHEN and CDR2 SYDVKM. Trimming shortened V by 5 bases and J by 10 bases, and 15 bases separated the two germline ends. CDR3 nucleotides: TGTGCCAGCAGTAATGCAGGGAACCTCTCACCCCTCCACTTT. It specifies CASSNAGNLSPLHF.

The chain joins TRBV4-1 to TRBJ2-2; TRBD2 agrees at 11 bases. CDR1 is MGHRA and CDR2 is YSYEKL in the germline V gene. Trimming at V came to 4 bases and at J to 5 bases, leaving 9 bases not matched to a gene. The CDR3 sequence is 17 residues long. CDR3 sequence (DNA): TGCGCCAGCAGCCCCGCTAGCGGGGGGTCAGGGACCGGGGAGCTGTTTTTT. It specifies CASSPASGGSGTGELFF.

This sequence joins TRBV11-2 and TRBJ2-1, with 7 bases that match TRBD1. CDR3 size: 15 residues. V shed 3 bases, J shed 2 bases, and the junction held 4 bases outside the gene matches. The germline V gene has CDR1 SGHAT and CDR2 FQNNGV. The CDR3 reads CASSFRGGPYNEQFF. CDR3 DNA: TGTGCCAGCAGCTTTCGAGGGGGCCCCTACAATGAGCAGTTCTTC. Looking up the rest from reference TRBV11-2 and TRBJ2-1 gives the full variable domain: EAGVAQSPRYKIIEKRQSVAFWCNPISGHATLYWYQQILGQGPKLLIQFQNNGVVDDSQLPKDRFSAERLKGVDSTLKIQPAKLEDSAVYLCASSFRGGPYNEQFFGPGTRLTVL.

CDR3: CASSADRDDGYTF. In DNA, the CDR3 is TGTGCCAGCAGCGCGGACAGGGATGATGGCTACACCTTC. This rearrangement joins TRBV11-2 to TRBJ1-2; 8 bases line up with TRBD1. This CDR3 region has 13 residues. Germline assignment: CDR1 SGHAT and CDR2 FQNNGV. Trimming removed 5 bases from V and 6 bases from J; junction bases left unmatched: 5.

The chain uses TRBV2 and TRBJ2-1; TRBD2 might be the D (6 bases). This CDR3 has 15 residues. V was clipped by 9 bases and J by 1 base, with 16 bases between them. The germline V gene has CDR1 SNHLY and CDR2 FYNNEI. The CDR3 region has the DNA TGTGCCAGTTTTACCGCCCTAGCGTCCTACAATGAGCAGTTCTTC. It yields the protein CASFTALASYNEQFF.

This clone has just a few counts. The gene calls are TRBV11-3 and TRBJ1-6; D is unclear. The germline gives CDR1 SGHNT, CDR2 YENEEA. The V gene lost 4 bases and the J gene lost 7 bases, with 8 bases spanning the gap. The CDR3 covers 13 residues. The CDR3 region is CASSSTSNSPLHF. The CDR3 nucleotides read TGTGCCAGCAGCTCTACCTCGAATTCACCCCTCCACTTT.

The rearrangement links TRBV5-1 to TRBJ1-2, with D hard to call. Trimming shortened V by 3 bases and J by 4 bases, and 13 bases separated the two germline ends. Germline V gene sequence: CDR1 SGHRS, CDR2 YFSETQ. The CDR3 runs to 14 residues. In DNA form, the CDR3 reads TGCGCCAGCAGCTCCAGCGGCGGATTCTATGGCTACACCTTC. Its translation: CASSSSGGFYGYTF. Using reference TRBV5-1 and TRBJ1-2 for the parts outside the CDR3, the full variable domain is KAGVTQTPRYLIKTRGQQVTLSCSPISGHRSVSWYQQTPGQGLQFLFEYFSETQRNKGNFPGRFSGRQFSNSRSEMNVSTLELGDSALYLCASSSSGGFYGYTFGSGTRLTVV.

This clone was seen only a few times. V usage is TRBV4-2 and J usage is TRBJ2-3, with 9 bases aligning to TRBD2. Unmatched junction bases numbered 7, after V lost 3 bases and J lost 3 bases. The CDR3 is 16 residues long. Germline CDR1 reads LGHNA; CDR2 reads YNFKEQ. CDR3 loop: CASSQFLAGVTDTQYF. CDR3 DNA sequence: TGTGCCAGCAGCCAGTTTTTAGCGGGAGTTACAGATACGCAGTATTTT.